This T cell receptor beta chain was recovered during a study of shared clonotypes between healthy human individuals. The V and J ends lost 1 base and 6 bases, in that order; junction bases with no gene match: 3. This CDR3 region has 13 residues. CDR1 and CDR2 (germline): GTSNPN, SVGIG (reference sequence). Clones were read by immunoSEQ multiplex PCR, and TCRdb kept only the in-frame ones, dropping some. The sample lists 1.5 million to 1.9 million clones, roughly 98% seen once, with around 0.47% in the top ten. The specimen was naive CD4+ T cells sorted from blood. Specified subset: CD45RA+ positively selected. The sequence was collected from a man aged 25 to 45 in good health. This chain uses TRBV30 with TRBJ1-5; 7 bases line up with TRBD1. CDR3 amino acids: CAWSGQGSQPQHF. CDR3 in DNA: TGTGCCTGGAGTGGACAGGGCTCTCAGCCCCAGCATTTT.